The 4 T cell receptor beta chains below all came from one sample that was sequenced in a study of prognosis after radiotherapy for stage I lung cancer. Two-round multiplex PCR on genomic DNA was the method by which TCR beta CDR3 was amplified. It was primers specific to each TRBV and TRBJ gene that first-round PCR used. TCRdb used MiXCR to reprocess the multiplex PCR reads, holding one entry per CDR3 protein. This sample has about 14,000 distinct CDR3 sequences, with about a quarter found just once. The specimen comprised PBMCs, sampled before or after stereotactic body radiation therapy (not recorded which). All receptors derive from a donor aged 50 or older with non-small cell lung cancer.

The genes are TRBV2 and TRBJ2-7, with D uncertain. CDR1 and CDR2 from the germline V gene are SNHLY and FYNNEI. V was trimmed by 7 bases and J by 3 bases, leaving 16 bases between them. The CDR3 is 14 residues long. CDR3 loop: CASNTVCQFYEQYF. CDR3 coding DNA: TGTGCCAGCAATACAGTTTGCCAATTCTACGAGCAGTACTTC. Filled out from reference TRBV2 and TRBJ2-7, the complete variable domain reads EPEVTQTPSHQVTQMGQEVILRCVPISNHLYFYWYRQILGQKVEFLVSFYNNEISEKSEIFDDQFSVERPDGSNFTLKIRSTKLEDSAMYFCASNTVCQFYEQYFGPGTRLTVT.

This clonotype rates as medium-sized. V and J are TRBV11-2 and TRBJ2-1, with 10 bases that match TRBD1. This CDR3 contains 15 residues. V trimming: 5 bases; J trimming: 10 bases; junction bases outside the gene matches: 11. The germline V gene encodes CDR1 SGHAT and CDR2 FQNNGV. The DNA of the CDR3 is TGTGCCAGCAGCGCTCGCCGGGACAGGGGTGGAGAGCAGTTCTTC. Translation gives CASSARRDRGGEQFF.

This chain links TRBV20-1 with TRBJ2-7; 10 nucleotides align to TRBD1. The CDR3 extends over 14 amino acids. V was pared by 5 bases and J by 5 bases, with 9 bases of the junction left unmatched. The germline V gene has CDR1 DFQATT and CDR2 SNEGSKA (reference sequence). The CDR3 DNA is TGCAGTGCTCCGGGACAGGGGTTTCATGACGAGCAGTACTTC. This translates into CSAPGQGFHDEQYF.

As concerns this clonotype: Since a much larger clone is just one base distant, this may be a read error. The genes are TRBV5-1 and TRBJ2-5, with unresolved D. This CDR3 has 14 residues. Germline CDR1 and CDR2: SGHRS and YFSETQ. V was shortened by 3 bases and J by 1 base, with 10 bases between the two germline ends. CDR3 region: CASSSRSFQETQYF. As DNA, the CDR3 is TGCGCCAGCAGCTCGAGGAGCTTCCAAGAGACCCAGTACTTC.